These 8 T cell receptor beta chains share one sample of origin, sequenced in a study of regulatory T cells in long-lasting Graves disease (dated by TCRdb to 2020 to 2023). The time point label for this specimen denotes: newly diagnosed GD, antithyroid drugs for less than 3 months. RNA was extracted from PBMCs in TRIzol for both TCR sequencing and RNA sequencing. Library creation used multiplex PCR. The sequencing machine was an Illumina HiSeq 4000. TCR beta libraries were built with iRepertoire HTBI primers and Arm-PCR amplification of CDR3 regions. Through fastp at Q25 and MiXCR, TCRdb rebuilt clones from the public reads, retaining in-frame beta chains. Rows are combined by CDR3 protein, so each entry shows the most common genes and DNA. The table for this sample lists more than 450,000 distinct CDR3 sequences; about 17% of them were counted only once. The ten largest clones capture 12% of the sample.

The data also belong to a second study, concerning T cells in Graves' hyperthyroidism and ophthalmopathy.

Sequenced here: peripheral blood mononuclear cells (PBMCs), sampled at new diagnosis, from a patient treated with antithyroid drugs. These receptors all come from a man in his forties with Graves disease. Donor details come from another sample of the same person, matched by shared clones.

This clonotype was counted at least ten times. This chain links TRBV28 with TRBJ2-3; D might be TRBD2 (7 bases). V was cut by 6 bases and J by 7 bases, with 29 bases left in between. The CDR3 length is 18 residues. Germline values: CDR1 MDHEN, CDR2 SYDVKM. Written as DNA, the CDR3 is TGTGCCAGCAGCCCCACCCGGGACCAATTGGGGGGGGCGTATACGCAGTATTTT. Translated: CASSPTRDQLGGAYTQYF.

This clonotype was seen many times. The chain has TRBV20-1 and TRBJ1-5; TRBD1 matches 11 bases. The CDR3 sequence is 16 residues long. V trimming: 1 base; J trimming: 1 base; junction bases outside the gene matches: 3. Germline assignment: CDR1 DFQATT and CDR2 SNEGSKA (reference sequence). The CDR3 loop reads CSARGRTGGSNQPQHF. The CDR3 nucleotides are TGCAGTGCTAGAGGTCGGACAGGGGGCAGCAATCAGCCCCAGCATTTT.

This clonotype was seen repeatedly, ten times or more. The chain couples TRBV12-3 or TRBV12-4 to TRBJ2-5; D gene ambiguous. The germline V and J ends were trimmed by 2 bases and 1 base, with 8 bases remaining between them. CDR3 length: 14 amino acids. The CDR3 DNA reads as TGTGCCAGCAGTTTACGCCAATTCCAAGAGACCCAGTACTTC. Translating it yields CASSLRQFQETQYF.

This CDR3 is CASSPSHVETQYF. CDR3 coding DNA: TGTGCCAGCAGCCCATCGCATGTGGAGACCCAGTACTTC. This chain connects TRBV9 to TRBJ2-5; no reliable D call. V gave up 4 bases and J gave up 5 bases, with 12 bases separating them. In germline, CDR1 is SGDLS, CDR2 YYNGEE. This CDR3 comprises 13 residues.

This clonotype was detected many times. The CDR3 nucleotides are TGTGCCAGCAGCACCGGACGGGACCAAGAGACCCAGTACTTC. It is translated as CASSTGRDQETQYF. The chain employs TRBV7-9 and TRBJ2-5, with no clear D. The germline V gene encodes CDR1 SEHNR and CDR2 FQNEAQ (reference sequence). V lost 5 bases, J lost 0 bases, and 10 bases lay in between. The CDR3 is 14 amino acids. The full variable domain, completed using reference TRBV7-9 and TRBJ2-5, is DTGVSQNPRHKITKRGQNVTFRCDPISEHNRLYWYRQTLGQGPEFLTYFQNEAQLEKSRLLSDRFSAERPKGSFSTLEIQRTEQGDSAMYLCASSTGRDQETQYFGPGTRLLVL.

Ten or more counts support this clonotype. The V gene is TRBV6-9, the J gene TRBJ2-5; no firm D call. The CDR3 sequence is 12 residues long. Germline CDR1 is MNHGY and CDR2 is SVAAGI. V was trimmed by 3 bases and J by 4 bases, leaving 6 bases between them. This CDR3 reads CASSYSGETQYF. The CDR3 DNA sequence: TGTGCCAGCAGTTACAGTGGAGAGACCCAGTACTTC.

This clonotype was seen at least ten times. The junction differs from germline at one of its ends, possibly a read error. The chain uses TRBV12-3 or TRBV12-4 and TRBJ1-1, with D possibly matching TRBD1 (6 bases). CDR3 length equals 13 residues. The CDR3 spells CASSLGGGSEAFF. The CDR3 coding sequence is TGTGCCAGCAGCTTAGGAGGGGGTTCTGAAGCTTTCTTT.

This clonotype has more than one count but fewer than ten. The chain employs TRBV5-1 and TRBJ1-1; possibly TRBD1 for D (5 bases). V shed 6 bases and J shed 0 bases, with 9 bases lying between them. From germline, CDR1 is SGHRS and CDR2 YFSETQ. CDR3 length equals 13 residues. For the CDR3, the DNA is TGCGCCAGCACGACAGCCATGAACACTGAAGCTTTCTTT. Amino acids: CASTTAMNTEAFF.